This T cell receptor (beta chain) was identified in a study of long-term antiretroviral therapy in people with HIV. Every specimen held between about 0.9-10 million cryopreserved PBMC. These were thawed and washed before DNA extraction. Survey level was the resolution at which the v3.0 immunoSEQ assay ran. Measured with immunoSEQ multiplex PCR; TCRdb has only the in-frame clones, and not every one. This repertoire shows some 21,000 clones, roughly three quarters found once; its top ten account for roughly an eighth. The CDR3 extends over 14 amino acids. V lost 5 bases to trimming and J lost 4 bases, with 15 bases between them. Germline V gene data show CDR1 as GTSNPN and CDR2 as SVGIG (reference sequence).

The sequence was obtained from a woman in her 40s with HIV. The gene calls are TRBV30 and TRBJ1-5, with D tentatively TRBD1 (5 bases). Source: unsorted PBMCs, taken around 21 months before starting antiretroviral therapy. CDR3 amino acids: CAWDSGTRNQPQHF. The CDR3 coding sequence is TGTGCCTGGGACTCCGGGACCCGGAATCAGCCCCAGCATTTT.